The 18 T cell receptor beta chains below were found in one sample sequenced in a study of blood T cell repertoires in COVID-19. Sequenced by immunoSEQ multiplex PCR; TCRdb stores in-frame clones only, minus some. The profile shows about 71,000 clones, 80% to 95% of them singletons. The material sequenced was peripheral blood. These receptors were taken from a woman of 80 years or more with acute or convalescent COVID-19.

V gene TRBV5-1 combines with J gene TRBJ2-3; D might be TRBD2 (6 bases). This CDR3 has 15 amino acids. Germline CDR1 and CDR2: SGHRS and YFSETQ. V lost 4 bases to trimming and J lost 0 bases, with 12 bases between them. The CDR3 DNA reads TGCGCCAGCAGCCCCGGAGGGACTAGCACAGATACGCAGTATTTT. It translates to CASSPGGTSTDTQYF. The whole variable domain, remainder taken from reference TRBV5-1 and TRBJ2-3, is KAGVTQTPRYLIKTRGQQVTLSCSPISGHRSVSWYQQTPGQGLQFLFEYFSETQRNKGNFPGRFSGRQFSNSRSEMNVSTLELGDSALYLCASSPGGTSTDTQYFGPGTRLTVL.

CDR3 residues: CASSAGTGGSGNTIYF. The CDR3 region has the DNA TGTGCCAGCAGCGCCGGGACAGGGGGATCTGGAAACACCATATATTTT. The rearrangement links TRBV5-4 to TRBJ1-3; 11 bases are a match to TRBD1. The CDR3 contains 16 residues. CDR1 and CDR2 from the germline V gene are SGHNT and YYREEE (reference sequence). Trimming removed 4 bases from V and 1 base from J; junction bases left unmatched: 4.

The chain combines TRBV7-9 with TRBJ2-7; 10 bases match TRBD1. The germline V gene has CDR1 SEHNR and CDR2 FQNEAQ (reference sequence). CDR3 length: 14 amino acids. Trimming cost V 5 bases and J 4 bases; bases outside gene matches: 5. This CDR3 is CASSTRQGAYEQYF. The CDR3 DNA sequence: TGTGCCAGCAGCACGCGACAGGGGGCTTACGAGCAGTACTTC. The complete variable domain, with remaining parts taken from reference TRBV7-9 and TRBJ2-7, reads DTGVSQNPRHKITKRGQNVTFRCDPISEHNRLYWYRQTLGQGPEFLTYFQNEAQLEKSRLLSDRFSAERPKGSFSTLEIQRTEQGDSAMYLCASSTRQGAYEQYFGPGTRLTVT.

A few counts support this clone. The chain employs TRBV27 and TRBJ2-1; TRBD2 matches 10 bases. Germline V gene data show CDR1 as MNHEY and CDR2 as SMNVEV (reference sequence). There are 15 residues in the CDR3. With V trimmed by 5 bases and J by 7 bases, 8 bases remained unmatched. The CDR3 sequence is CASSPGLAAINEQFF. Written as DNA, the CDR3 is TGTGCCAGCAGTCCCGGACTAGCGGCGATAAATGAGCAGTTCTTC.

This CDR3 is CASSRGYNEQFF. DNA of the CDR3: TGTGCCAGCAGCCGCGGTTACAATGAGCAGTTCTTC. The rearrangement links TRBV25-1 to TRBJ2-1; D is undetermined. V lost 6 bases and J lost 4, with 7 bases in between. Germline V gene sequence: CDR1 MGHDK, CDR2 SYGVNS. CDR3 length: 12 residues.

This clone is a singleton in its sample. The chain links TRBV4-2 to TRBJ1-2, with 7 bases fitting TRBD1. V shed 0 bases, J shed 5 bases, and the junction held 3 bases outside the gene matches. CDR3 length: 14 amino acids. Germline V gives CDR1 LGHNA, CDR2 YNFKEQ. CDR3 region: CASSQETGRYGYTF. CDR3 DNA: TGTGCCAGCAGCCAAGAGACAGGGCGTTATGGCTACACCTTC.

This rearrangement joins TRBV6-5 to TRBJ2-5; maybe TRBD1 (6 bases). The CDR3 runs 14 residues. The germline V gene encodes CDR1 MNHEY and CDR2 SVGAGI. The germline V and J ends were trimmed by 5 bases and 1 base, with 11 bases remaining between them. CDR3 DNA: TGTGCCAGCAGTCGGACAGAGTCCCAAGAGACCCAGTACTTC. It specifies CASSRTESQETQYF.

The rearrangement links TRBV7-6 to TRBJ2-1, with D perhaps TRBD1 (6 bases). V was shortened by 4 bases and J by 2 bases, with 12 bases between the two germline ends. Germline values: CDR1 SGHVS, CDR2 FNYEAQ. This CDR3 comprises 15 residues. CDR3 bases: TGTGCCAGCAGCTCCGGGACATTTGCCTACAATGAGCAGTTCTTC. Residues: CASSSGTFAYNEQFF.

This clone showed up just once. This chain joins TRBV25-1 and TRBJ1-1; no clear D. This CDR3 contains 13 residues. The germline CDR1 and CDR2 sequences are MGHDK and SYGVNS. V lost 3 bases to trimming and J lost 7 bases, with 12 bases between them. The CDR3: CASSDWWAGEAFF. The CDR3 region has the DNA TGTGCCAGCAGTGACTGGTGGGCTGGTGAAGCTTTCTTT. The variable domain in full, completed from reference TRBV25-1 and TRBJ1-1, reads EADIYQTPRYLVIGTGKKITLECSQTMGHDKMYWYQQDPGMELHLIHYSYGVNSTEKGDLSSESTVSRIRTEHFPLTLESARPSHTSQYLCASSDWWAGEAFFGQGTRLTVV.

This clone is a singleton in its sample. The chain uses TRBV19 and TRBJ1-2; 7 nucleotides match TRBD1. V shed 7 bases and J 1 base; nucleotides not matched to a gene: 3. Per the germline V gene, CDR1 is LNHDA and CDR2 is SQIVND (reference sequence). The CDR3 length is 13 residues. CDR3 amino acids: CASMTGSNYGYTF. Here the CDR3 DNA reads TGTGCCAGTATGACAGGGAGTAACTATGGCTACACCTTC.

V and J are TRBV27 and TRBJ1-6; the D is unclear. The CDR3 totals 14 residues. The V gene lost 2 bases and the J gene lost 8 bases, with 10 bases spanning the gap. Looked up from germline, CDR1 is MNHEY and CDR2 is SMNVEV (reference sequence). CDR3: CASSLAPGYSPLHF. As DNA, the CDR3 is TGTGCCAGCAGTTTAGCGCCAGGATATTCACCCCTCCACTTT.

This clone was counted between two and nine times. CDR3 in amino acids: CASGTGVGYTF. The CDR3 DNA reads TGTGCCAGCGGGACAGGGGTGGGCTACACCTTC. This rearrangement joins TRBV12-3 or TRBV12-4 to TRBJ1-2; TRBD1 agrees at 10 bases. This CDR3 has 11 amino acids. After removal of 8 bases from V and 8 bases from J, the junction contained 2 bases not matched to a gene.

The chain uses TRBV25-1 and TRBJ2-7; D might be TRBD2 (5 bases). This CDR3 has 13 residues. Trimming left V 6 bases short and J 5 bases short, with 14 bases between. CDR1 and CDR2 from the germline V gene are MGHDK and SYGVNS. The CDR3 nucleotides are TGTGCCAGCAGCCGGGGTAACGGCCACGAGCAGTACTTC. Its protein is CASSRGNGHEQYF.

The V and J genes are TRBV12-5 and TRBJ2-3, with 7 bases that match TRBD1. Per germline, CDR1 LGHNT and CDR2 FRNRAP. The CDR3 loop spans 15 amino acids. V was clipped by 6 bases and J by 6 bases; unmatched bases: 12. CDR3 amino acids: CASGDTTPRGDTQYF. The CDR3 nucleotides read TGTGCTAGTGGAGACACAACTCCCAGGGGGGATACGCAGTATTTT.

The V call is TRBV4-2, the J call TRBJ2-1, with D perhaps matching TRBD2 (6 bases). The CDR3 runs to 15 residues. Trimming took 2 bases from V and 0 from J, leaving 8 bases between them. The germline gives CDR1 LGHNA, CDR2 YNFKEQ. As DNA, the CDR3 is TGTGCCAGCAGCCAACGGGGGAGCTCCTACAATGAGCAGTTCTTC. Translating it yields CASSQRGSSYNEQFF.

CDR3: CASSKTSSAYNEQFF. Here the CDR3 DNA reads TGTGCCAGCAGTAAGACTAGTTCCGCCTACAATGAGCAGTTCTTC. The rearrangement uses TRBV2 and TRBJ2-1, with D perhaps matching TRBD2 (6 bases). The CDR3 runs 15 residues. Trimming cost V 5 bases and J 2 bases, with 13 bases left between them. CDR1 and CDR2 (germline): SNHLY, FYNNEI.

The chain uses TRBV9 and TRBJ2-2; 9 bases agree with TRBD1. The CDR3 contains 14 residues. Germline CDR1 and CDR2: SGDLS and YYNGEE. J lost 5 bases, V lost 4 bases, and 3 bases had no gene match. CDR3 region: CASSRDRATGELFF. CDR3 DNA sequence: TGTGCCAGCAGCAGGGACAGGGCTACCGGGGAGCTGTTTTTT.

The chain links TRBV3-1 (or the pseudogene TRBV3-2) to TRBJ1-1; tentatively, D is TRBD1 (6 bases). The CDR3 totals 13 residues. V shed 4 bases and J shed 4 bases, with 10 bases lying between them. Germline CDR1 and CDR2: LGHDT and YNNKEL (reference sequence). The CDR3 nucleotides are TGTGCCAGCAGCCCGGACAGCCCCACTGAAGCTTTCTTT. It encodes CASSPDSPTEAFF.